These 20 T cell receptor beta chains originate from one sample sequenced in a study of blood T cells in healthy people across ages. A second PCR, run for about 7 to 11 cycles, used a sample-barcoded 5' primer plus a J-beta primer mix. Via MiXCR, TCRdb re-called the 5' RACE reads, giving one row per CDR3 protein. The top ten clones hold roughly 22% of a sample with hundreds of thousands of distinct CDR3 sequences, roughly 20% of them seen once. Sequenced: blood. These receptors came from a man aged 65 to 85 in good health.

V is TRBV12-3 or TRBV12-4 and J is TRBJ2-5; 7 nucleotides line up with TRBD1. The CDR3 covers 13 residues. After removal of 7 bases from V and 5 bases from J, the junction contained 7 bases not matched to a gene. For the CDR3, the DNA is TGTGCCAGCAAATACAGGGGTTTGGAGACCCAGTACTTC. It is translated as CASKYRGLETQYF.

A few counts support this clonotype. The chain carries TRBV5-6 and TRBJ2-5; 8 bases agree with TRBD1. Germline assignment: CDR1 SGHDT and CDR2 YYEEEE. The CDR3 is 17 amino acids. The ends lost 3 bases at V and 3 bases at J; junction bases unmatched: 13. The CDR3 region is CASSWRTGPHLEETQYF. For the CDR3, the DNA is TGTGCCAGCAGCTGGCGGACAGGGCCTCATCTGGAAGAGACCCAGTACTTC.

The chain links TRBV19 to TRBJ2-5; 8 nucleotides align to TRBD2. The end of the DNA is better explained by TRBJ2-1, so the J call may be wrong. The germline gives CDR1 LNHDA, CDR2 SQIVND (reference sequence). CDR3 size: 13 residues. The DNA for the CDR3 is TGTGCCAGTAGTATAGCTACTAGCGGTGAGCAGTTCTTC. Protein: CASSIATSGEQFF.

The CDR3 sequence: CASSLGTPRREKLFF. The CDR3 nucleotides are TGTGCCAGCAGCCTAGGGACACCTAGGAGGGAAAAACTGTTTTTT. V usage is TRBV12-3 or TRBV12-4 and J usage is TRBJ1-4; D is possibly TRBD1 (6 bases). Trimming removed 6 bases from V and 8 bases from J, with 19 bases in between. The CDR3 is made up of 15 amino acids.

This clonotype was counted only a few times. J is TRBJ2-5 and V is TRBV29-1, with 7 bases matching TRBD1. The better agreement between TRBJ2-1 and the DNA end casts doubt on the J call. Germline assignment: CDR1 SQVTM and CDR2 ANQGSEA. The CDR3 loop spans 13 amino acids. The CDR3 sequence is CSEGTASYNEQFF. The CDR3 nucleotides read TGCAGCGAAGGGACAGCATCGTACAATGAGCAGTTCTTC.

This clonotype has only one observation. Here the CDR3 reads CASSRGQGGSSTDTQYF. CDR3 bases: TGCGCCAGCAGCCGTGGACAGGGGGGCTCTAGCACAGATACGCAGTATTTT. This rearrangement joins TRBV4-1 to TRBJ2-3, with 10 bases fitting TRBD1. CDR1 and CDR2 from the germline V gene are MGHRA and YSYEKL. J lost 0 bases, V lost 4 bases, and 7 bases had no gene match. The CDR3 has 17 residues.

This clonotype came up a few times. This sequence joins TRBV12-3 or TRBV12-4 and TRBJ2-7; tentative D call: TRBD1 (6 bases). The CDR3 has 16 residues. V gave up 6 bases and J gave up 4 bases, with 22 bases separating them. The CDR3 protein is CASSDGKQGNRYEQYV. DNA for the CDR3: TGTGCCAGCAGCGACGGGAAACAGGGAAATCGGTACGAGCAGTACGTC.

This clonotype turned up a few times. This chain joins TRBV27 and TRBJ2-7, with D unresolved. The closer fit of TRBJ2-5 to the DNA end suggests the J call may be wrong. The CDR3 contains 15 residues. Per germline, CDR1 MNHEY and CDR2 SMNVEV (reference sequence). This CDR3 reads CASSPRTLYQETQYF. The CDR3 region has the DNA TGTGCCAGCTCCCCCAGGACCCTGTACCAAGAGACCCAGTACTTC.

To note about this clonotype: In this CDR3 the conserved last residue, phenylalanine or tryptophan, is missing, so a read error is likely. Here the CDR3 reads CASSLEVSKAEQFL. The CDR3, as DNA: TGTGCCAGCAGCTTAGAGGTCAGCAAAGCTGAGCAGTTCCTC. The rearrangement links TRBV11-2 to TRBJ2-1, with unresolved D. The V end was cut by 0 bases, the J end by 9 bases, with 12 bases between. Per germline, CDR1 SGHAT and CDR2 FQNNGV. This CDR3 region has 14 residues.

Only a few counts were recorded for this clonotype. The chain is built from TRBV7-2 and TRBJ2-3, with 12 bases matching TRBD2. CDR3 size: 16 residues. V was clipped by 5 bases and J by 5 bases; unmatched bases: 8. Per germline, CDR1 SGHTA and CDR2 FQGNSA. The CDR3 spells CASSGWTSGEGDTQYF. CDR3 nucleotide sequence: TGTGCCAGCAGCGGATGGACTAGCGGGGAGGGAGATACGCAGTATTTT.

There are a few counts of this clonotype. The rearrangement joins TRBV6-5 to TRBJ2-5; D is uncertain. The J call may be faulty, since TRBJ2-7 better matches the DNA end. The CDR3 contains 13 residues. Germline CDR1 is MNHEY and CDR2 is SVGAGI. Here the CDR3 reads CASSYNTGYEQYF. CDR3 in DNA: TGTGCCAGCAGTTATAACACGGGCTACGAGCAGTACTTC.

The V call is TRBV2, the J call TRBJ1-5; no clear D. Germline lookup yields CDR1 SNHLY and CDR2 FYNNEI. This CDR3 comprises 13 residues. Deletions cut 6 bases from V and 5 bases from J, with 11 bases between. CDR3 bases: TGTGCCAGCAGGGATATCCGTGATCAGCCCCAGCATTTT. It translates to CASRDIRDQPQHF. The full variable domain, with the rest looked up from reference TRBV2 and TRBJ1-5, is EPEVTQTPSHQVTQMGQEVILRCVPISNHLYFYWYRQILGQKVEFLVSFYNNEISEKSEIFDDQFSVERPDGSNFTLKIRSTKLEDSAMYFCASRDIRDQPQHFGDGTRLSIL.

The rearrangement joins TRBV7-9 to TRBJ2-3; D is uncertain. Trimming left V 4 bases short and J 2 bases short, with 10 bases between. This CDR3 is built from 14 residues. Per germline, CDR1 SEHNR and CDR2 FQNEAQ (reference sequence). As DNA, the CDR3 is TGTGCCAGCAGCTCTGGGGTAACCACAGATACGCAGTATTTT. This translates into CASSSGVTTDTQYF.

The chain's CDR3 is CASSLWGQNTEAFF. CDR3 in DNA: TGTGCCAGCAGTTTATGGGGGCAGAACACTGAAGCTTTCTTT. The gene calls are TRBV27 and TRBJ1-1; perhaps TRBD1 as D (6 bases). Germline assignment: CDR1 MNHEY and CDR2 SMNVEV (reference sequence). The CDR3 has 14 amino acids. V lost 1 base and J 1 base, leaving 7 bases between the germline ends.

The chain uses TRBV3-1 and TRBJ2-5, with D possibly being TRBD1 or TRBD2 (5 bases each). The germline V and J ends were trimmed by 4 bases and 10 bases, with 19 bases remaining between them. This CDR3 contains 14 residues. The germline CDR1 and CDR2 sequences are LGHDT and YNNKEL (reference sequence). This CDR3 reads CASSPPGRARDQYF. The CDR3, as DNA: TGTGCCAGCAGCCCACCGGGACGCGCACGGGACCAGTACTTC.

This clonotype was seen a few times. This rearrangement joins TRBV7-2 to TRBJ2-3; TRBD2 matches at 8 bases. The germline V gene has CDR1 SGHTA and CDR2 FQGNSA. The CDR3 consists of 14 residues. With V trimmed by 5 bases and J by 7 bases, 8 bases remained unmatched. The CDR3 region has the DNA TGTGCCAGCAGCCCGGCGATTAGCGGGAATACGCAGTATTTT. Translated: CASSPAISGNTQYF.

The chain recombines TRBV7-8 with TRBJ2-2, with D perhaps given as TRBD1 or TRBD2 (6 bases each). The V gene's germline CDR1 is SGHVS and CDR2 FQNEAQ. The CDR3 is made up of 15 amino acids. Deletions cut 2 bases from V and 5 bases from J, with 12 bases between. CDR3 amino acids: CASSLTGARTGELFF. The CDR3 DNA reads as TGTGCCAGCAGCTTAACGGGGGCAAGGACCGGGGAGCTGTTTTTT. The complete variable domain, with remaining parts taken from reference TRBV7-8 and TRBJ2-2, reads GAGVSQSPRYKVAKRGQDVALRCDPISGHVSLFWYQQALGQGPEFLTYFQNEAQLDKSGLPSDRFFAERPEGSVSTLKIQRTQQEDSAVYLCASSLTGARTGELFFGEGSRLTVL.

The chain couples TRBV5-1 to TRBJ2-5, with a possible D match to TRBD2 (6 bases). The tail of the sequence fits TRBJ2-7 better, so the J call may be wrong. This CDR3 is built from 13 residues. The germline CDR1 and CDR2 sequences are SGHRS and YFSETQ. The CDR3 coding sequence is TGCGCCAGCAGGGAGGGTCCCCCCTACGAGCAGTACTTC. Amino acid sequence: CASREGPPYEQYF.

The chain carries TRBV19 and TRBJ1-5, with D possibly TRBD1 on 6 matching bases. The V and J ends lost 8 bases and 7 bases respectively, with 21 bases between them. Looked up from germline, CDR1 is LNHDA and CDR2 is SQIVND (reference sequence). The CDR3 extends over 15 amino acids. This chain's CDR3 is CASSTEGRGWQPQHF. In DNA, the CDR3 is TGTGCCAGTTCCACAGAAGGCAGGGGTTGGCAGCCCCAGCATTTT.

The rearrangement uses TRBV18 and TRBJ2-2, with D possibly being TRBD2 (5 bases). The CDR3 extends over 16 amino acids. V gave up 2 bases and J gave up 6 bases, with 16 bases separating them. Germline V gene sequence: CDR1 KGHSH, CDR2 LQKENI. The CDR3 here is CASSPTGSTKAGELFF. CDR3 in DNA: TGTGCCAGCTCACCAACGGGATCAACAAAGGCCGGGGAGCTGTTTTTT.